This TCR beta chain was recorded in a study of blood T cells in healthy people across ages. Study observations and caveats: The study could not conclusively compare naive and antigen-experienced cells, given its unsorted PBMCs.

Comments on this clonotype: Its antigen is not identified.

A second about 7 to 12 cycle PCR used barcoded and J-beta primers. A single record per CDR3 protein comes from TCRdb applying MiXCR to the 5' RACE reads. The sample lists hundreds of thousands of distinct CDR3 sequences; 20% to 30% were seen once. Germline CDR1 MDHEN, CDR2 SYDVKM. V was clipped by 11 bases and J by 5 bases; unmatched bases: 18. The CDR3 has 16 amino acids. This sample was shared with a second study, whose subject was T cells of mothers and their children.

This chain connects TRBV28 to TRBJ2-5, with 9 bases identical to TRBD2. The sequence was collected from a boy aged 5-17 years in good health. The sample consisted of blood. The CDR3 loop is CAHNTHGGRATETQYF. The DNA of the CDR3 is TGTGCCCACAACACACACGGCGGGAGGGCCACGGAGACCCAGTACTTC.